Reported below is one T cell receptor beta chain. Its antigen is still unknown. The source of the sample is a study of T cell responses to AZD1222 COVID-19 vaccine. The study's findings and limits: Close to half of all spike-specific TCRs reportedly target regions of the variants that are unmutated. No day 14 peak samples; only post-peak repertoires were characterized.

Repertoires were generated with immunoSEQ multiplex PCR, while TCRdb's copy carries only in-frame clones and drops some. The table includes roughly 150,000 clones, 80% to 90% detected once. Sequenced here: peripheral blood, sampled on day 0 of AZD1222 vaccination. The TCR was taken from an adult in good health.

DNA for the CDR3: TGCGCCAGCAGCCCGCGGTTAAATCAGCCCCAGCATTTT. This translates into CASSPRLNQPQHF. The chain couples TRBV4-1 to TRBJ1-5; D is uncertain. Per germline, CDR1 MGHRA and CDR2 YSYEKL. This CDR3 comprises 13 residues. The germline V and J ends were trimmed by 4 bases and 4 bases, with 8 bases remaining between them.